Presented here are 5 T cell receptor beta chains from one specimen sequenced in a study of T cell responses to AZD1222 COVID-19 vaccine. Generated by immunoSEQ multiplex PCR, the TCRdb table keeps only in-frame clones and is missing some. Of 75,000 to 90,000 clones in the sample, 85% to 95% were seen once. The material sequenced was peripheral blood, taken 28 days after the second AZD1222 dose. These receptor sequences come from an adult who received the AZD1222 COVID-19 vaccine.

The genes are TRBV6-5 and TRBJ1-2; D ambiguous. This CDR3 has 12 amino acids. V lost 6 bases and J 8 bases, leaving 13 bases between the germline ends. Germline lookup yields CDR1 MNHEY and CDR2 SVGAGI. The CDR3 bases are TGTGCCAGCAGACTCCGGCATGGGGGCTACACCTTC. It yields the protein CASRLRHGGYTF.

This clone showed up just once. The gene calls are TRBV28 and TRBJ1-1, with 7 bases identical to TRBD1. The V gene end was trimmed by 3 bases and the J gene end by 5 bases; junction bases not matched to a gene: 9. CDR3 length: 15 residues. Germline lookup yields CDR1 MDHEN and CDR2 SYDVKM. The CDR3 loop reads CASSLGRRGRTEAFF. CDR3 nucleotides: TGTGCCAGCAGTTTGGGGCGGAGGGGGCGGACTGAAGCTTTCTTT.

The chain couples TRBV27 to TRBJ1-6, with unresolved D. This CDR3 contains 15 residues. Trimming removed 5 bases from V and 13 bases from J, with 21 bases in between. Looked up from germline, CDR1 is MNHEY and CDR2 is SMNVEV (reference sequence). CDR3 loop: CASSPSDGSLSPLHF. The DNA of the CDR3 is TGTGCCAGCAGTCCCTCGGATGGATCCCTAAGTCCCCTCCACTTT.

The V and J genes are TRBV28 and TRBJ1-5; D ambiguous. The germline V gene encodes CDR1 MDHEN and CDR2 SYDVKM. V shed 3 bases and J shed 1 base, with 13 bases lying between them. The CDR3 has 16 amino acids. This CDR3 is CASSLGGGYSNQPQHF. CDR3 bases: TGTGCCAGCAGTTTGGGAGGAGGGTACAGCAATCAGCCCCAGCATTTT.

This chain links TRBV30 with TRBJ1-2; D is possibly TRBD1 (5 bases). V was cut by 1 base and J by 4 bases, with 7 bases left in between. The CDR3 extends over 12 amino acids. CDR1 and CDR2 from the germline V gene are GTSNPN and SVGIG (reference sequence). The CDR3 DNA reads TGTGCCTGGAGTGGGGGCAGCTATGGCTACACCTTC. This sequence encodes CAWSGGSYGYTF.